The 16 T cell receptor beta chains listed next were all sequenced from one sample in a study of blood T cell dynamics during melanoma immunotherapy. The time point is: pre-treatment baseline. The method was immunoSEQ multiplex PCR; TCRdb's version includes in-frame clones alone and lacks a portion of them. The repertoire consists of more than 10,000 clones, with roughly 84% occurring once and the leading ten covering about 4.3%. The sequences come from blood, collected from a patient treated with checkpoint blockade. The receptor source for this set is a human donor with melanoma.

The chain employs TRBV7-9 and TRBJ1-6; possible D gene TRBD1, 5 bases. Looked up from germline, CDR1 is SEHNR and CDR2 is FQNEAQ (reference sequence). The CDR3 contains 14 residues. V lost 1 base and J 9 bases, leaving 10 bases between the germline ends. CDR3 loop: CASSLDGRGSPLHF. In nucleotides, the CDR3 is TGTGCCAGCAGCTTAGATGGGAGGGGTTCACCCCTCCACTTT. Full variable domain (rest looked up from reference TRBV7-9 and TRBJ1-6): DTGVSQNPRHKITKRGQNVTFRCDPISEHNRLYWYRQTLGQGPEFLTYFQNEAQLEKSRLLSDRFSAERPKGSFSTLEIQRTEQGDSAMYLCASSLDGRGSPLHFGNGTRLTVT.

This clone came up once. The rearrangement uses TRBV6-4 and TRBJ2-2; no clear D. With 5 bases removed from V and 1 base from J, the gap between germline ends came to 5 bases. Germline CDR1 is MRHNA and CDR2 is SNTAGT. This CDR3 contains 13 residues. The DNA for the CDR3 is TGTGCCAGCAGTCGGGTGAACACCGGGGAGCTGTTTTTT. Translating gives CASSRVNTGELFF.

The chain is built from TRBV7-6 and TRBJ1-2; D is undetermined. V was pared by 1 base and J by 3 bases, with 9 bases between. The CDR3 extends over 14 amino acids. CDR1 and CDR2 (germline): SGHVS, FNYEAQ. Written as DNA, the CDR3 is TGTGCCAGCAGCTTAGATCCTGGGGACTATGGCTACACCTTC. Its translation: CASSLDPGDYGYTF.

This clone was observed a few times. The rearrangement joins TRBV4-1 to TRBJ2-2; TRBD1 matches 7 bases. The ends lost 8 bases at V and 2 bases at J; junction bases unmatched: 5. Germline CDR1 is MGHRA and CDR2 is YSYEKL. CDR3 length equals 14 residues. CDR3 DNA: TGCGCCAGCTCGACAGGGTCAAACACCGGGGAGCTGTTTTTT. Residues: CASSTGSNTGELFF.

The CDR3 loop reads CSARTGSSGANVLTF. The CDR3 coding sequence is TGCAGCGCCAGGACAGGCAGCTCTGGGGCCAACGTCCTGACTTTC. The chain carries TRBV29-1 and TRBJ2-6, with 7 bases fitting TRBD1. Per the germline V gene, CDR1 is SQVTM and CDR2 is ANQGSEA. V gave up 7 bases and J gave up 0 bases; unmatched junction bases: 6. This CDR3 is 15 amino acids long.

CDR3 residues: CASRLRDPGTSKPNEQFF. The CDR3 nucleotides are TGTGCAAGTCGCTTAAGGGACCCCGGGACTTCCAAACCCAATGAGCAGTTCTTC. The genes are TRBV12-2 and TRBJ2-1; the table's D call, TRBD2, has no DNA check behind it. TRBV12-2 is annotated as a pseudogene. The CDR3 length is 18 residues.

The rearrangement uses TRBV5-4 and TRBJ2-3, with 7 bases fitting TRBD1. Germline CDR1 SGHNT, CDR2 YYREEE (reference sequence). J was trimmed by 3 bases and V by 5 bases; bases with no gene match: 6. The CDR3 is made up of 14 amino acids. CDR3 region: CASSTGARTDTQYF. Written as DNA, the CDR3 is TGTGCCAGCAGTACAGGGGCTCGTACAGATACGCAGTATTTT.

The chain has TRBV11-1 and TRBJ2-5; no firm D call. Trimming cost V 5 bases and J 5 bases, with 18 bases left between them. The CDR3 is 15 residues long. The germline V gene has CDR1 SGHAT and CDR2 FQDESV (reference sequence). CDR3 DNA sequence: TGTGCCAGCAGCCCGGACCAGGCGAGGTTCGAGACCCAGTACTTC. Encoded protein: CASSPDQARFETQYF. Full variable domain (rest looked up from reference TRBV11-1 and TRBJ2-5): EAEVAQSPRYKITEKSQAVAFWCDPISGHATLYWYRQILGQGPELLVQFQDESVVDDSQLPKDRFSAERLKGVDSTLKIQPAELGDSAMYLCASSPDQARFETQYFGPGTRLLVL.

Only one count was recorded for this clone. This chain links TRBV7-3 with TRBJ2-7; tentatively, D is TRBD1 or TRBD2 (5 bases each). CDR1 is SGHTA and CDR2 is FQGTGA in the germline V gene. The CDR3 extends over 14 amino acids. The V gene lost 2 bases and the J gene lost 2 bases, with 10 bases spanning the gap. The CDR3 DNA follows: TGTGCCAGCAGCTTATCCCAGGGACCCTACGAGCAGTACTTC. Encoded protein: CASSLSQGPYEQYF.

This chain joins TRBV9 and TRBJ2-7; tentatively, D is TRBD1 or TRBD2 (6 bases each). The V end lost 0 bases, the J end lost 3 bases, and 13 bases lay between the germline ends. Germline V gene lookup returns CDR1 SGDLS and CDR2 YYNGEE. The CDR3 runs 15 residues. The CDR3 here is CASSVASGGVYEQYF. CDR3 nucleotide sequence: TGTGCCAGCAGCGTAGCCTCCGGGGGCGTCTACGAGCAGTACTTC.

This chain connects TRBV29-1 to TRBJ2-1; 15 bases align to TRBD2. V was pared by 4 bases and J by 4 bases, with 2 bases of the junction left unmatched. The CDR3 has 15 amino acids. Germline assignment: CDR1 SQVTM and CDR2 ANQGSEA. The CDR3 protein is CSVAGTSGGYNEQFF. The DNA for the CDR3 is TGCAGCGTTGCGGGGACTAGCGGGGGGTACAATGAGCAGTTCTTC.

The chain recombines TRBV5-1 with TRBJ2-7; TRBD2 aligns across 7 bases. Germline assignment: CDR1 SGHRS and CDR2 YFSETQ. J gave up 4 bases and V 1 base, and 11 bases lay outside the gene matches. The CDR3 contains 16 residues. This CDR3 reads CASSLRLASGYYEQYF. CDR3 coding DNA: TGCGCCAGCAGCTTGCGCTTGGCTAGCGGCTATTACGAGCAGTACTTC.

The chain carries TRBV7-2 and TRBJ2-5; D unresolved. Germline CDR1 is SGHTA and CDR2 is FQGNSA. The CDR3 runs 12 residues. Trimming cost V 8 bases and J 3 bases, with 10 bases left between them. The CDR3 bases are TGTGCCAGCTCGTACAGTAAAGAGACCCAGTACTTC. As protein: CASSYSKETQYF.

This chain joins TRBV9 and TRBJ2-1; a possible D gene is TRBD1 (5 bases). Germline V gene sequence: CDR1 SGDLS, CDR2 YYNGEE. Trimming shortened V by 0 bases and J by 4 bases, and 11 bases separated the two germline ends. The CDR3 loop spans 15 amino acids. This CDR3 is CASSVGQLAYNEQFF. CDR3 nucleotide sequence: TGTGCCAGCAGCGTAGGACAGTTAGCTTACAATGAGCAGTTCTTC.

The chain employs TRBV27 and TRBJ1-1; D uncertain. Per germline, CDR1 MNHEY and CDR2 SMNVEV (reference sequence). CDR3 size: 14 residues. Trimming stripped 2 bases from V and 4 bases from J, with 11 bases between. The CDR3 spells CASSLIQRSTEAFF. CDR3 sequence (DNA): TGTGCCAGCAGTTTAATCCAGAGGAGCACTGAAGCTTTCTTT.

This clone is a singleton in its sample. The chain carries TRBV6-1 and TRBJ2-1, with D maybe TRBD2 (5 bases). Germline values: CDR1 MNHNS, CDR2 SASEGT. Trimming shortened V by 1 base and J by 3 bases, and 13 bases separated the two germline ends. The CDR3 has 16 residues. As DNA, the CDR3 is TGTGCCAGCAGTGAAGTGGGCGGAGGCGACTACAATGAGCAGTTCTTC. The encoded protein is CASSEVGGGDYNEQFF.